The present T cell receptor beta chain was sequenced within a study of cytomegalovirus exposure and HLA in healthy donors. 60 Vbeta and 13 Jbeta primers were used in PCR. Clones were read by immunoSEQ multiplex PCR, and TCRdb kept only the in-frame ones, dropping some. The profile shows 100,000 to 150,000 clones, about 83% of them singletons. The CDR3 runs 16 residues. The V segment lost 2 bases and the J segment 7 bases; nucleotides outside the gene matches: 9. Germline lookup yields CDR1 SGHAT and CDR2 FQNNGV. The specimen sequenced was PBMCs. The rearrangement joins TRBV11-2 to TRBJ1-4; 8 nucleotides line up with TRBD1. The sequence came from a woman aged 40 to 55 in good health and CMV-seropositive. CDR3 bases: TGTGCCAGCAGCTTAAGGGGAGACAGGGGTGGTGAAAAACTGTTTTTT. Amino acid sequence: CASSLRGDRGGEKLFF.